This entry lists 22 T cell receptor beta chains sequenced from one sample in a study of cytomegalovirus exposure and HLA in healthy donors. Both 60 Vbeta primers and 13 Jbeta primers went into the PCR. Some clones are missing from TCRdb's copy, which holds only in-frame ones; the method was immunoSEQ multiplex PCR. The sample holds fewer than 200,000 clones, approximately 90% seen once. Specimen: PBMCs. Receptors originate from a woman aged 25 to 39 in good health and CMV-seronegative.

The V gene is TRBV2, the J gene TRBJ1-3; D may be TRBD1 (5 bases). CDR3 length equals 15 residues. The germline V gene has CDR1 SNHLY and CDR2 FYNNEI. V dropped 7 bases and J dropped 0 bases, with 13 bases sitting between them. CDR3 residues: CASKSDTHSGNTIYF. CDR3 coding DNA: TGTGCCAGCAAATCGGACACCCACTCTGGAAACACCATATATTTT. The complete variable domain, with remaining parts taken from reference TRBV2 and TRBJ1-3, reads EPEVTQTPSHQVTQMGQEVILRCVPISNHLYFYWYRQILGQKVEFLVSFYNNEISEKSEIFDDQFSVERPDGSNFTLKIRSTKLEDSAMYFCASKSDTHSGNTIYFGEGSWLTVV.

V and J are TRBV18 and TRBJ2-5; no clear D gene. The CDR3 is made up of 13 amino acids. Deletions cut 8 bases from V and 5 bases from J, with 15 bases between. CDR1 and CDR2 (germline): KGHSH, LQKENI. The CDR3: CASPQSRVETQYF. The DNA for the CDR3 is TGTGCCAGCCCCCAATCTCGGGTGGAGACCCAGTACTTC.

This clone was observed a handful of times. The chain carries TRBV5-1 and TRBJ2-5; weak D call: TRBD1 (6 bases). The CDR3 has 15 amino acids. V was shortened by 0 bases and J by 4 bases, with 13 bases between the two germline ends. The V gene's germline CDR1 is SGHRS and CDR2 YFSETQ. This chain's CDR3 is CASSLAPQGRETQYF. The CDR3 DNA is TGCGCCAGCAGCTTGGCCCCACAGGGTCGAGAGACCCAGTACTTC.

The gene calls are TRBV19 and TRBJ1-6; TRBD1 matches 8 bases. With 7 bases clipped from V and 10 bases from J, the junction kept 6 bases outside the gene matches. The germline CDR1 and CDR2 sequences are LNHDA and SQIVND (reference sequence). The CDR3 has 13 residues. The CDR3 protein is CASTDRVVSPLHF. The CDR3 nucleotides are TGTGCCAGTACGGACAGGGTTGTCTCACCCCTCCACTTT.

The chain recombines TRBV7-8 with TRBJ1-1, with TRBD1 matching over 8 bases. The V segment lost 0 bases and the J segment 1 base; nucleotides outside the gene matches: 4. CDR3 length: 16 amino acids. The germline V gene encodes CDR1 SGHVS and CDR2 FQNEAQ. The chain's CDR3 is CASSLAYDRGNTEAFF. The CDR3 DNA follows: TGTGCCAGCAGCTTAGCTTACGACAGGGGGAACACTGAAGCTTTCTTT.

The chain couples TRBV14 to TRBJ1-5, with 9 bases matching TRBD1. Trimming removed 3 bases from V and 9 bases from J; junction bases left unmatched: 9. The CDR3 loop spans 15 amino acids. Germline assignment: CDR1 SGHDN and CDR2 FVKESK. The CDR3 nucleotides are TGTGCCAGCAGCCATGATGGACAGGGGACGCGGCCCCAGCATTTT. This codes for CASSHDGQGTRPQHF.

The chain uses TRBV19 and TRBJ1-2; unclear D gene. This CDR3 region has 14 residues. V was cut by 4 bases and J by 8 bases, with 17 bases left in between. The V gene's germline CDR1 is LNHDA and CDR2 SQIVND (reference sequence). The CDR3 bases are TGTGCCAGTAGTAAAAAAACGGGCCCGGGGGGCTACACCTTC. This codes for CASSKKTGPGGYTF. Full variable domain (rest looked up from reference TRBV19 and TRBJ1-2): DGGITQSPKYLFRKEGQNVTLSCEQNLNHDAMYWYRQDPGQGLRLIYYSQIVNDFQKGDIAEGYSVSREKKESFPLTVTSAQKNPTAFYLCASSKKTGPGGYTFGSGTRLTVV.

The V and J genes are TRBV7-2 and TRBJ2-7, with D perhaps matching TRBD2 (6 bases). V lost 1 base to trimming and J lost 0 bases, with 13 bases between them. The CDR3 is made up of 16 amino acids. Germline V gene lookup returns CDR1 SGHTA and CDR2 FQGNSA. CDR3 region: CASSLVGSGYSYEQYF. CDR3 DNA: TGTGCCAGCAGCTTAGTTGGTAGCGGTTACTCCTACGAGCAGTACTTC. The variable domain in full, with the rest retrieved from reference TRBV7-2 and TRBJ2-7, is GAGVSQSPSNKVTEKGKDVELRCDPISGHTALYWYRQSLGQGLEFLIYFQGNSAPDKSGLPSDRFSAERTGGSVSTLTIQRTQQEDSAVYLCASSLVGSGYSYEQYFGPGTRLTVT.

V usage is TRBV7-2 and J usage is TRBJ1-5; the D is unclear. CDR3 size: 15 residues. V lost 4 bases to trimming and J lost 1 base, with 11 bases between them. The germline V gene has CDR1 SGHTA and CDR2 FQGNSA. The CDR3: CASSSDGLSNQPQHF. As DNA, the CDR3 is TGTGCCAGCAGCTCCGACGGACTGAGCAATCAGCCCCAGCATTTT.

The chain uses TRBV5-1 and TRBJ2-7; the match to TRBD2 covers 10 bases. Per germline, CDR1 SGHRS and CDR2 YFSETQ. This CDR3 comprises 14 residues. The V gene end was trimmed by 2 bases and the J gene end by 6 bases; junction bases not matched to a gene: 5. The CDR3 region is CASSFRLAGAEQYF. The CDR3 DNA reads TGCGCCAGCAGCTTTCGGCTAGCGGGAGCCGAGCAGTACTTC.

The chain is built from TRBV6-6 and TRBJ2-5, with a tentative D call TRBD1 (5 bases). The germline V and J ends were trimmed by 0 bases and 1 base, with 6 bases remaining between them. The CDR3 contains 14 residues. Germline CDR1 is MNHNY and CDR2 is SVGAGI (reference sequence). CDR3 sequence reads: CASSYSDSQETQYF. The CDR3 DNA sequence: TGTGCCAGCAGTTACTCCGACAGCCAAGAGACCCAGTACTTC.

The V gene is TRBV28, the J gene TRBJ1-1, with D perhaps TRBD1 (6 bases). The CDR3 has 14 residues. Germline CDR1 and CDR2: MDHEN and SYDVKM. The V end lost 5 bases, the J end lost 5 bases, and 15 bases lay between the germline ends. Here the CDR3 DNA reads TGTGCCAGCAGTCAGGGGCCCCGCGGGACTGAAGCTTTCTTT. Its translation is CASSQGPRGTEAFF.

The chain is built from TRBV4-1 and TRBJ2-7; no firm D call. Trimming left V 5 bases short and J 6 bases short, with 8 bases between. CDR3 length: 11 residues. Germline values: CDR1 MGHRA, CDR2 YSYEKL. DNA for the CDR3: TGCGCCAGCAGCGGGCCCGCCGAGCAGTACTTC. This translates into CASSGPAEQYF.

This chain connects TRBV15 to TRBJ2-3, with D perhaps TRBD2 (6 bases). Trimming took off 2 bases at V and 6 bases at J, with 15 bases between the two ends. The length of the CDR3 is 15 residues. The germline CDR1 and CDR2 sequences are LNHNV and YYDKDF (reference sequence). The CDR3 protein is CATSRRSGRSDTQYF. In DNA form, the CDR3 reads TGTGCCACCAGCAGAAGGTCAGGGAGGTCTGATACGCAGTATTTT.

The chain uses TRBV28 and TRBJ1-5; D is ambiguous. Germline assignment: CDR1 MDHEN and CDR2 SYDVKM. The V and J ends lost 2 bases and 1 base respectively, with 18 bases between them. The CDR3 covers 18 residues. This CDR3 reads CASSLRSLSPVSNQPQHF. CDR3 coding DNA: TGTGCCAGCAGTTTACGGTCCCTGAGTCCGGTCAGCAATCAGCCCCAGCATTTT.

The chain uses TRBV4-3 and TRBJ1-2; weak D call: TRBD1 (5 bases). Germline CDR1 and CDR2: LGHNA and YSLEER. With 0 bases removed from V and 1 base from J, the gap between germline ends came to 18 bases. This CDR3 is 18 amino acids long. CDR3 bases: TGCGCCAGCAGCCAAGAGAAATTGAGGACACCAGATAACTATGGCTACACCTTC. Translation gives CASSQEKLRTPDNYGYTF.

This chain connects TRBV9 to TRBJ1-5, with D perhaps matching TRBD1 (5 bases). CDR1 SGDLS and CDR2 YYNGEE come from the germline V gene. The CDR3 has 12 residues. Trimming removed 0 bases at V and 9 bases at J, with 7 bases between. The CDR3 region is CASSVVGGPQHF. The CDR3 DNA reads TGTGCCAGCAGCGTAGTCGGGGGGCCCCAGCATTTT. The entire variable domain, with the rest obtained from reference TRBV9 and TRBJ1-5, is as follows: DSGVTQTPKHLITATGQRVTLRCSPRSGDLSVYWYQQSLDQGLQFLIQYYNGEERAKGNILERFSAQQFPDLHSELNLSSLELGDSALYFCASSVVGGPQHFGDGTRLSIL.

This clone was counted a single time. The chain joins TRBV9 to TRBJ2-7; 10 bases agree with TRBD1. Germline lookup yields CDR1 SGDLS and CDR2 YYNGEE. This CDR3 is built from 14 residues. V shed 0 bases and J 5 bases; nucleotides not matched to a gene: 2. DNA of the CDR3: TGTGCCAGCAGCGTAGTGGGGACAGGGGACGAGCAGTACTTC. It translates to CASSVVGTGDEQYF.

J is TRBJ1-1 and V is TRBV7-3; 7 bases agree with TRBD1. J lost 4 bases, V lost 5 bases, and 10 bases had no gene match. The germline CDR1 and CDR2 sequences are SGHTA and FQGTGA. This CDR3 has 15 residues. The CDR3: CASSLTSDRSTEAFF. In DNA form, the CDR3 reads TGTGCCAGCAGCCTGACCTCGGACAGGAGCACTGAAGCTTTCTTT.

The rearrangement joins TRBV4-2 to TRBJ2-3; D ambiguous. Germline lookup yields CDR1 LGHNA and CDR2 YNFKEQ. This CDR3 has 12 residues. Between the trimmed V and J ends, which lost 4 bases and 6 bases, there was a span of 8 bases. The CDR3, as DNA: TGTGCCAGCAGCCTTTCCGCGGATACGCAGTATTTT. Its translation is CASSLSADTQYF.

This chain links TRBV14 with TRBJ1-2; weak D call: TRBD1 (5 bases). Trimming removed 4 bases from V and 0 bases from J, with 21 bases in between. The CDR3 contains 18 residues. CDR1 is SGHDN and CDR2 is FVKESK in the germline V gene. CDR3 DNA sequence: TGTGCCAGCAGCCTCTTAATCGACAGAACCCTTACTAACTATGGCTACACCTTC. Residues: CASSLLIDRTLTNYGYTF.

This chain connects TRBV4-3 to TRBJ1-2; D possibly corresponds to TRBD1 (6 bases). V dropped 0 bases and J dropped 4 bases, with 12 bases sitting between them. This CDR3 contains 15 residues. The germline CDR1 and CDR2 sequences are LGHNA and YSLEER. The CDR3 DNA reads TGCGCCAGCAGCCAAGAAGCCAGGGGTGGCTATGGCTACACCTTC. As protein: CASSQEARGGYGYTF.